What follows describes a single T cell receptor (beta chain). This entry belongs to a study of T cell repertoires in ileal Crohn's disease. V lost 2 bases to trimming and J lost 2 bases; unmatched junction nucleotides: 1. This CDR3 contains 15 residues. Germline assignment: CDR1 MNHNY and CDR2 SVGAGI (reference sequence). The repertoire was sequenced with immunoSEQ multiplex PCR; TCRdb's copy has only in-frame clones and lacks some. This table holds 13,000 to 15,000 clones, roughly 78% found once. The receptor's source is an adult with Crohn's disease. The rearrangement links TRBV6-6 to TRBJ2-2; TRBD1 matches at 8 bases. What was sequenced was ileal tissue. CDR3 loop: CASSYQGANTGELFF. The CDR3 bases are TGTGCCAGCAGTTACCAGGGGGCAAACACCGGGGAGCTGTTTTTT.